A single sample gave rise to the 5 T cell receptor beta chains below, sequenced in a study of molecular identifiers for immune sequencing clone quantification. TCRdb analysed the PCR reads with MiXCR anew, one entry per CDR3 protein. The table includes approximately 630,000 distinct CDR3 sequences, roughly 27% detected once. The sequenced sample consisted of naive CD8+ T cells from blood, with Jurkat cell RNA spiked in. The subset: FACS-sorted CD8+CD4-CCR7+CD45RA+ naive T cells. The origin of the receptors is a human donor in good health. Some libraries in this study had Jurkat cell RNA spiked in.

Only a few counts were recorded for this clonotype. The chain joins TRBV7-9 to TRBJ1-6; D is unresolved. Per the germline V gene, CDR1 is SEHNR and CDR2 is FQNEAQ (reference sequence). V lost 5 bases and J 7 bases, leaving 6 bases between the germline ends. CDR3 size: 12 residues. Here the CDR3 reads CASSALNSPLHF. CDR3 bases: TGTGCCAGCAGCGCCCTAAATTCACCCCTCCACTTT.

V and J are TRBV13 and TRBJ2-7; the match to TRBD1 covers 8 bases. This CDR3 has 12 amino acids. Germline CDR1 is PRHDT and CDR2 is FYEKMQ (reference sequence). V trimming: 6 bases; J trimming: 5 bases; junction bases outside the gene matches: 3. The CDR3 sequence is CASRGTGDEQYF. The DNA for the CDR3 is TGTGCCAGCAGGGGGACAGGCGACGAGCAGTACTTC. The whole variable domain, remainder taken from reference TRBV13 and TRBJ2-7, is AAGVIQSPRHLIKEKRETATLKCYPIPRHDTVYWYQQGPGQDPQFLISFYEKMQSDKGSIPDRFSAQQFSDYHSELNMSSLELGDSALYFCASRGTGDEQYFGPGTRLTVT.

This clonotype was observed a few times. The chain is built from TRBV27 and TRBJ1-1; D call uncertain. Trimming removed 0 bases at V and 4 bases at J, with 12 bases between. The CDR3 is 15 residues long. CDR1 is MNHEY, CDR2 SMNVEV, per germline (reference sequence). The CDR3, as DNA: TGTGCCAGCAGTTTATCGGCAGGATGGAGCACTGAAGCTTTCTTT. The encoded protein is CASSLSAGWSTEAFF.

This clonotype turned up a few times. The chain links TRBV24-1 to TRBJ2-2; 9 bases match TRBD1. The CDR3 is 17 amino acids. With V trimmed by 4 bases and J by 3 bases, 8 bases remained unmatched. Germline lookup yields CDR1 KGHDR and CDR2 SFDVKD. The CDR3 coding sequence is TGTGCCACCAGTGACTGGGACAGGGTAGGGGACACCGGGGAGCTGTTTTTT. This codes for CATSDWDRVGDTGELFF.

On this clonotype itself: This sequence may be a read error, since a much larger clone differs from it by one base. The chain recombines TRBV7-2 with TRBJ2-7; 7 nucleotides align to TRBD2. V gave up 5 bases and J gave up 3 bases; unmatched junction bases: 13. The CDR3 covers 16 residues. Germline V lookup: CDR1 SGHTA, CDR2 FQGNSA. CDR3 nucleotides: TGTGCCAGCAGCGGGGGACCGGTGGGAGGGTACTACGAGCAGTACTTC. Encoded protein: CASSGGPVGGYYEQYF.